This TCR beta chain was sequenced during a study of human T cells and chemical hapten exposure listed by TCRdb under 2021. A note on the overall study: For sensitization, 2% DPC in acetone was applied to a 2 cm by 2 cm area of upper inner arm skin. Throughout the approximately 24-week study period, patients were also given weekly therapeutic DPC doses on the scalp. Patch testing on the upper back used Finn chambers containing 0.01% DPC, with scoring done after 6 days according to International Contact Dermatitis Research Group standards. The mostly female patient cohort included alopecia areata with under or over 50% scalp involvement, alopecia totalis and alopecia universalis. Libraries were combined into a pool for sequencing, and differences in TCR yield between samples came mainly from small differences in library volumes within the pool. In alopecia patients, the study followed how the peripheral blood TCR repertoire changed in vivo over primary and secondary sensitization to diphenylcyclopropenone (DPC), a hapten. Patient blood was sampled pre-sensitization (week 0) and at 2, 6 and about 24 weeks after DPC sensitization. Blood for TCR sequencing was provided by twenty-nine alopecia patients at one to four time points (pre-sensitization, 2, 6 and 24 weeks).

This sample's time point label indicates: patch test 2, 6 weeks after DPC sensitization. This specimen's treatment or condition label, interpreted: therapeutic diphenylcyclopropenone sensitization with weekly scalp DPC. At each patch-test visit, blood was drawn before the patch test was applied. To be eligible, patients had to be aged 18 to 70, diagnosed with alopecia and judged suitable for DPC therapy, while pregnant patients were excluded. Total RNA was extracted from unfractionated whole blood that had been collected in Tempus Blood RNA tubes. CDR1 and CDR2 were assigned from the germline V gene as SQVTM and ANQGSEA. V and J are trimmed by 7 bases and 2 bases, and the gene matches miss 3 bases of the junction. Measured from the cysteine to the phenylalanine, the CDR3 is 15 residues long. The CDR3 DNA has 45 bases and is translated from base 1. General conclusions and limits of the study: Patch test score was positively correlated with the number of PT1 expanded TCRs, with significance at thresholds 8, 16 and 32 but not at 4. Significantly more large CDR3 similarity clusters were formed by expanded TCRs than by pre-sensitization or healthy control sets, consistent with antigen-driven responses. All patients had alopecia, a presumed autoimmune disease, so their immune response might differ from that of healthy individuals. No change with DPC sensitization was found in the number of TCRs above 1 in 1000 frequency, and no evidence of global repertoire structure alterations was found. Repeated subsampling changed both the strength of the expansion versus patch-test correlation and the threshold at which the correlation became significant.

The library came from RACE. TCRdb shows the sequencer as NextSeq 500. During library preparation, unique molecular identifiers were attached to individual cDNA molecules so that TCRs could be counted quantitatively and reproducibly. For every blood RNA sample, sequencing covered both the TCR alpha and TCR beta chains. Under the source paper's analysis protocol: Samples had a median of roughly 99,000 TCRs, with a range from 23,224 to 690,600. The Decombinator software suite was used to annotate V, J and CDR3 in the TCR reads. To make PS versus PT1 abundance plots, every sample was subsampled to the same number of TCRs (28,000). Expanded TCRs were defined as absent before sensitization and observed at least eight times at the 2-week time point. TCRdb's own reprocessing of the public reads used fastp at Q25 and MiXCR and kept productive beta chains. Here each entry gathers all rows of one CDR3 protein and keeps the most common genes and DNA. The V and J calls come from TCRdb's annotation, not from the publication. This sample comprises approximately 85,000 distinct CDR3 sequences, 10% to 13% of them detected only once. The ten largest clones take up approximately 2.5% of the sample.

This clonotype was recorded many times. What antigen it recognizes has not been identified. Base-call qualities are not available, and no considerably larger clone is one nucleotide away. The chain is assembled from TRBV29-1 and TRBJ2-2, and TRBD2 matches 14 of the central bases. Source: whole blood, taken in connection with sensitization to the hapten diphenylcyclopropenone (DPC). The origin of this receptor is a woman younger than 45 with alopecia areata. Some clones in this sample may be carry-over from other donors' samples. CDR3 reads: CSAGTSGSNTGELFF. The DNA is TGCAGCGCTGGGACTAGCGGGAGCAACACCGGGGAGCTGTTTTTT.